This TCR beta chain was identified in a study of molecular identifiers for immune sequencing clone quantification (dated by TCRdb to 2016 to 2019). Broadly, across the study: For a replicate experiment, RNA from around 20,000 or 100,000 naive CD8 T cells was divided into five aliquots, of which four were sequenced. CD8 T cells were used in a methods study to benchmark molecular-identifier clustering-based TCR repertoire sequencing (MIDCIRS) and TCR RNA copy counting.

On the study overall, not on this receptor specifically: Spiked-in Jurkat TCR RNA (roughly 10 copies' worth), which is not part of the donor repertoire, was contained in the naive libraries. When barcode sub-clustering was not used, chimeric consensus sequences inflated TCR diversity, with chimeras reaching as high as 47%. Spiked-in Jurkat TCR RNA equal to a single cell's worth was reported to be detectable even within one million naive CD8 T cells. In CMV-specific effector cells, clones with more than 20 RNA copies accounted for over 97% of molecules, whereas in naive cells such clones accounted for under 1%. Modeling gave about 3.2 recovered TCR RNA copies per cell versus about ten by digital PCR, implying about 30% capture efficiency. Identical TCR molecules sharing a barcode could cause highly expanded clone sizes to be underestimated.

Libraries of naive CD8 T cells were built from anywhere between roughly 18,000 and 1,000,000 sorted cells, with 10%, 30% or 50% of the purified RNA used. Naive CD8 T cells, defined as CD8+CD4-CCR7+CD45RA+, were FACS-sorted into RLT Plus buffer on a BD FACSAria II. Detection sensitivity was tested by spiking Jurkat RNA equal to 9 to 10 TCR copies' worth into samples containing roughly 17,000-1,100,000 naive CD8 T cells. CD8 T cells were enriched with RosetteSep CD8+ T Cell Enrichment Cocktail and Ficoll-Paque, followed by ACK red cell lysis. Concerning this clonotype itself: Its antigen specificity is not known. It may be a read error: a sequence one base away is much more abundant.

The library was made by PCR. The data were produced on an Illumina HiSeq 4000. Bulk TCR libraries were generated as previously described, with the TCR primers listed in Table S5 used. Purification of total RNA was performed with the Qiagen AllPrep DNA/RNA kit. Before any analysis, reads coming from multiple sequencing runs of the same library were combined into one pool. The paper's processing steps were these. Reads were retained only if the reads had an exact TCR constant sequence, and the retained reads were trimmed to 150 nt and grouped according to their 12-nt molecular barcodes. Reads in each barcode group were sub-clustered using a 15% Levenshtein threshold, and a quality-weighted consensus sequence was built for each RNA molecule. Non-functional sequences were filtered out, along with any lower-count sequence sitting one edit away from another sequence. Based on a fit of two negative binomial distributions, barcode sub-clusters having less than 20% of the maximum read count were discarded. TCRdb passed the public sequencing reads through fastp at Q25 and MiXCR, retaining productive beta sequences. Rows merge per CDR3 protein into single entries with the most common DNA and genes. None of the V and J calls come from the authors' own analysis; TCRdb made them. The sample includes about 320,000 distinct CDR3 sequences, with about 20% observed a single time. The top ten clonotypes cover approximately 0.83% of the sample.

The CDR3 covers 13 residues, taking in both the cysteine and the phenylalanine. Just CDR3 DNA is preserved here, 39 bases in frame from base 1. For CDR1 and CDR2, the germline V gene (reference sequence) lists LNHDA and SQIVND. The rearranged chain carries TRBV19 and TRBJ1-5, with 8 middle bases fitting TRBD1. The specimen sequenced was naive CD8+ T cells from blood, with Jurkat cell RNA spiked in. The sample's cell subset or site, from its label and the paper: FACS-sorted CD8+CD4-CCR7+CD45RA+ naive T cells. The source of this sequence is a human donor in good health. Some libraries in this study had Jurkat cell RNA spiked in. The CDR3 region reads CASSAGGNQSQHF. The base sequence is TGTGCCAGTAGTGCAGGGGGCAATCAGTCCCAGCATTTT.